Following are 29 T cell receptor beta chains from one sample sequenced in a study of blood T cells in healthy people across ages. Then a second PCR, running about 6 to 12 cycles, was carried out with a sample-barcoded 5' primer and a J-beta primer mix. TCRdb independently ran MiXCR on the 5' RACE reads; one entry per CDR3 protein. The sample lists about 1 million distinct CDR3 sequences, 40% to 55% occurring once. The sample was blood. These receptors were taken from a woman between 55 and 75 years old in good health.

The table lists this clonotype with a few counts. In DNA form, the CDR3 reads TGTGCCAGCAGTTACAAGGCTAGCGGGAGTTGGTCCTACGAGCAGTACTTC. Translating it yields CASSYKASGSWSYEQYF. The chain uses TRBV6-5 and TRBJ2-7; 10 nucleotides align to TRBD2. In germline, CDR1 is MNHEY, CDR2 SVGAGI. The CDR3 loop spans 17 amino acids. Trimming removed 2 bases from V and 1 base from J; junction bases left unmatched: 8.

This clonotype showed up just once. The genes are TRBV10-1 and TRBJ1-1; D is unclear. The germline V gene has CDR1 WNHNN and CDR2 SYGVQD (reference sequence). V dropped 3 bases and J dropped 0 bases, with 8 bases sitting between them. CDR3 length equals 14 residues. The CDR3 DNA follows: TGCGCCAGCAGTGATCCAGGACTGAACACTGAAGCTTTCTTT. This gives the protein CASSDPGLNTEAFF.

This clonotype was detected only a few times. The chain employs TRBV7-9 and TRBJ2-1; D is possibly TRBD2 (6 bases). V lost 6 bases to trimming and J lost 4 bases, with 10 bases between them. Looked up from germline, CDR1 is SEHNR and CDR2 is FQNEAQ (reference sequence). This CDR3 is 13 amino acids long. The chain's CDR3 is CASRTEGYNEQFF. The CDR3 DNA reads TGTGCCAGCAGGACGGAGGGTTACAATGAGCAGTTCTTC.

This clonotype has ten or more counts. The gene calls are TRBV10-3 and TRBJ2-7; perhaps TRBD2 as D (5 bases). The germline V and J ends were trimmed by 6 bases and 1 base, with 7 bases remaining between them. Germline V gene lookup returns CDR1 ENHRY and CDR2 SYGVKD. CDR3 length: 12 amino acids. CDR3 sequence (DNA): TGTGCCATCAGGGAGCGGTCCTACGAGCAGTACTTC. Its translation: CAIRERSYEQYF.

In nucleotides, the CDR3 is TGTGCCAGCACCGCCCAGCCCGGCTACGAGCAGTACTTC. Translated: CASTAQPGYEQYF. The V gene is TRBV7-8, the J gene TRBJ2-7; D uncertain. Trimming left V 7 bases short and J 3 bases short, with 13 bases between. The CDR3 runs 13 residues. The germline V gene encodes CDR1 SGHVS and CDR2 FQNEAQ.

This sequence joins TRBV9 and TRBJ2-7, with D unclear. The germline V and J ends were trimmed by 3 bases and 7 bases, with 23 bases remaining between them. The CDR3 covers 16 residues. CDR1 is SGDLS and CDR2 is YYNGEE in the germline V gene. The CDR3 DNA follows: TGTGCCAGCAGCGCCGCCGGGCAGACCTCCTACAATGAGCAGTACTTC. Protein sequence: CASSAAGQTSYNEQYF.

Ten or more counts support this clonotype. This rearrangement joins TRBV15 to TRBJ2-1; D gene uncertain. Germline values: CDR1 LNHNV, CDR2 YYDKDF (reference sequence). The V end lost 4 bases, the J end lost 9 bases, and 19 bases lay between the germline ends. The CDR3 length is 15 residues. This chain's CDR3 is CATSINLPPVGEQFF. CDR3 coding DNA: TGTGCCACCAGCATAAATTTACCGCCCGTTGGTGAGCAGTTCTTC. The full variable domain, in which reference TRBV15 and TRBJ2-1 provide the parts outside the CDR3, is DAMVIQNPRYQVTQFGKPVTLSCSQTLNHNVMYWYQQKSSQAPKLLFHYYDKDFNNEADTPDNFQSRRPNTSFCFLDIRSPGLGDTAMYLCATSINLPPVGEQFFGPGTRLTVL.

This clonotype came up many times. The genes are TRBV12-3 or TRBV12-4 and TRBJ2-7, with 9 bases lining up with TRBD2. This CDR3 spans 17 amino acids. The V gene end was trimmed by 3 bases and the J gene end by 0 bases; junction bases not matched to a gene: 9. The CDR3 spells CASSFGLAGRSSYEQYF. The CDR3 nucleotides are TGTGCCAGCAGTTTTGGGCTAGCGGGACGATCCTCCTACGAGCAGTACTTC.

The rearrangement links TRBV23-1 to TRBJ2-1, with 10 bases matching TRBD2. TRBV23-1 carries the ORF label, with uncertain function. This CDR3 region has 16 residues. After removal of 4 bases from V and 2 bases from J, the junction contained 5 bases not matched to a gene. For the CDR3, the DNA is TGCGCCAGCAGTCTGTACAGCGGGAGGGCCTACAATGAGCAGTTCTTC. It translates to CASSLYSGRAYNEQFF.

This chain links TRBV7-2 with TRBJ1-1; 7 bases match TRBD1. Germline lookup yields CDR1 SGHTA and CDR2 FQGNSA. The V gene end was trimmed by 5 bases and the J gene end by 5 bases; junction bases not matched to a gene: 14. The CDR3 extends over 16 amino acids. The DNA for the CDR3 is TGTGCCAGCAGCCCGAGACAGGGTGTGGGAAGAACTGAAGCTTTCTTT. Translated, it gives CASSPRQGVGRTEAFF.

V gene TRBV25-1 combines with J gene TRBJ2-1, with a possible D match to TRBD2 (6 bases). This CDR3 comprises 15 residues. Trimming shortened V by 6 bases and J by 1 base, and 13 bases separated the two germline ends. Germline V gene sequence: CDR1 MGHDK, CDR2 SYGVNS. CDR3 bases: TGTGCCAGCAGAGCCTTTCGGGAGTCCTACAATGAGCAGTTCTTC. It yields the protein CASRAFRESYNEQFF.

There are a few counts of this clonotype. The chain recombines TRBV20-1 with TRBJ1-2; 7 bases map to TRBD1. Unmatched junction bases numbered 2, after V lost 3 bases and J lost 4 bases. Germline V gene sequence: CDR1 DFQATT, CDR2 SNEGSKA (reference sequence). This CDR3 has 12 amino acids. CDR3 amino acids: CSASRGSYGYTF. The CDR3 DNA is TGCAGTGCTAGCAGGGGGAGCTATGGCTACACCTTC.

The chain links TRBV20-1 to TRBJ1-5, with a tentative D call TRBD1 (6 bases). Trimming took off 0 bases at V and 2 bases at J, with 11 bases between the two ends. The germline CDR1 and CDR2 sequences are DFQATT and SNEGSKA (reference sequence). This CDR3 is built from 15 residues. The DNA of the CDR3 is TGCAGTGCTAGAGATCAGACAGGACGCAATCAGCCCCAGCATTTT. Translation gives CSARDQTGRNQPQHF.

This clonotype was seen many times. This sequence joins TRBV4-1 and TRBJ2-7; 9 bases agree with TRBD1. CDR1 and CDR2 (germline): MGHRA, YSYEKL. V gave up 1 base and J gave up 2 bases; unmatched junction bases: 6. CDR3 length: 16 amino acids. CDR3 coding DNA: TGCGCCAGCAGCCAAGGATCGGACAGGGGAACCTACGAGCAGTACTTC. This codes for CASSQGSDRGTYEQYF.

In this sample, this clonotype turned up a few times. The chain has TRBV29-1 and TRBJ2-3; 7 bases fit TRBD1. This CDR3 comprises 12 residues. Germline CDR1 reads SQVTM; CDR2 reads ANQGSEA. V lost 7 bases and J lost 4; bases outside the gene matches: 5. The CDR3 DNA reads TGCAGCGCTCCACAGGGGTCAGATACGCAGTATTTT. Its protein is CSAPQGSDTQYF.

CDR3 in DNA: TGCGCCAGCAGCCAAGCTTTCCCCTTCGGTTCCAGCTACGAGCAGTACTTC. It codes for CASSQAFPFGSSYEQYF. The V and J genes are TRBV4-1 and TRBJ2-7; D remains ambiguous. The CDR3 covers 17 residues. Germline V gene data show CDR1 as MGHRA and CDR2 as YSYEKL. Deletions cut 1 base from V and 3 bases from J, with 19 bases between.

The chain combines TRBV27 with TRBJ2-1; TRBD2 might be the D (6 bases). Trimming took 3 bases from V and 4 from J, leaving 25 bases between them. The germline V gene has CDR1 MNHEY and CDR2 SMNVEV (reference sequence). The CDR3 is made up of 19 amino acids. This chain's CDR3 is CASSFRGHGLAPGYNEQFF. In DNA, the CDR3 is TGTGCCAGCAGTTTCCGAGGACACGGGCTAGCGCCTGGGTACAATGAGCAGTTCTTC.

This clonotype has more than one count but fewer than ten. This CDR3 is CASSNLAGEPYNEQYF. The CDR3 DNA reads TGTGCCAGCAGTAATCTAGCGGGAGAACCCTACAATGAGCAGTACTTC. V and J are TRBV27 and TRBJ2-5, with TRBD2 matching over 10 bases. The CDR3 is 16 residues long. Germline V lookup: CDR1 MNHEY, CDR2 SMNVEV (reference sequence). The V gene end was trimmed by 5 bases and the J gene end by 11 bases; junction bases not matched to a gene: 17.

This clonotype was counted only a few times. The chain recombines TRBV27 with TRBJ2-7; either TRBD1 or TRBD2 may supply D (5 bases each). Looked up from germline, CDR1 is MNHEY and CDR2 is SMNVEV (reference sequence). The V and J ends lost 3 bases and 11 bases respectively, with 14 bases between them. The CDR3 sequence is 12 residues long. The CDR3 region has the DNA TGTGCCAGCAGTTTCTTTGGGGGTAGGGAGTACTTC. This codes for CASSFFGGREYF.

J is TRBJ2-1 and V is TRBV12-5, with 7 bases identical to TRBD2. CDR1 is LGHNT and CDR2 is FRNRAP in the germline V gene. CDR3 length: 23 amino acids. Trimming took 0 bases from V and 0 from J; bases not matched to a gene: 23. The CDR3 nucleotides read TGTGCTAGTGGTTTGGTCCCGACGAAATTGACGGGAGGACTTAACACCTCCTACAATGAGCAGTTCTTC. Amino acids: CASGLVPTKLTGGLNTSYNEQFF. Supplemented by reference TRBV12-5 and TRBJ2-1, the full variable domain reads DARVTQTPRHKVTEMGQEVTMRCQPILGHNTVFWYRQTMMQGLELLAYFRNRAPLDDSGMPKDRFSAEMPDATLATLKIQPSEPRDSAVYFCASGLVPTKLTGGLNTSYNEQFFGPGTRLTVL.

This clonotype showed up just a few times. This rearrangement joins TRBV6-2 or TRBV6-3 to TRBJ1-2; D unclear. There are 12 residues in the CDR3. Deletions cut 0 bases from V and 7 bases from J, with 6 bases between. Germline loops: CDR1 MNHEY, CDR2 SVGEGT. The CDR3 sequence is CASSYSQIGYTF. Written as DNA, the CDR3 is TGTGCCAGCAGTTACTCGCAGATTGGCTACACCTTC.

The rearrangement uses TRBV2 and TRBJ2-3; 9 nucleotides align to TRBD1. V was pared by 2 bases and J by 2 bases, with 5 bases of the junction left unmatched. This CDR3 comprises 16 residues. From germline, CDR1 is SNHLY and CDR2 FYNNEI. CDR3 nucleotide sequence: TGTGCCAGCAGTGAACTCGGGACAGGGTACACAGATACGCAGTATTTT. It translates to CASSELGTGYTDTQYF.

This clonotype has only a few counts. V and J are TRBV6-5 and TRBJ2-1, with D hard to call. CDR3 length equals 14 residues. Per germline, CDR1 MNHEY and CDR2 SVGAGI. V lost 0 bases to trimming and J lost 1 base, with 4 bases between them. As DNA, the CDR3 is TGTGCCAGCAGTTACTCGGGGTCCTACAATGAGCAGTTCTTC. This gives the protein CASSYSGSYNEQFF.

This chain links TRBV6-2 or TRBV6-3 with TRBJ2-2, with D maybe TRBD2 (7 bases). The germline gives CDR1 MNHEY, CDR2 SVGEGT. The CDR3 consists of 18 residues. Trimming cost V 6 bases and J 2 bases, with 22 bases left between them. The CDR3 here is CASRNRVPVAGNTGELFF. CDR3 DNA sequence: TGTGCCAGCAGAAACAGGGTTCCAGTAGCGGGTAACACCGGGGAGCTGTTTTTT.

V gene TRBV2 combines with J gene TRBJ2-7; D call uncertain. Germline V CDR1 and CDR2: SNHLY, FYNNEI. V was shortened by 6 bases and J by 7 bases, with 7 bases between the two germline ends. The CDR3 runs to 10 residues. The CDR3 bases are TGTGCCAGCAGGGGCAATGAGCAGTACTTC. This translates into CASRGNEQYF.

Notes on this clonotype: At one end the junction does not follow the germline gene, possibly because of a read error. The chain combines TRBV5-1 with TRBJ2-1; weak D call: TRBD2 (6 bases). This CDR3 spans 16 amino acids. The V gene's germline CDR1 is SGHRS and CDR2 YFSETQ. CDR3 in DNA: TGCGCCAGCAGCTTGAGTCCGACTAGGCTAAACAATGAGCAGTTCTTT. Translated, it gives CASSLSPTRLNNEQFF.

The chain employs TRBV20-1 and TRBJ2-1; TRBD2 matches at 8 bases. The V gene's germline CDR1 is DFQATT and CDR2 SNEGSKA (reference sequence). V lost 4 bases to trimming and J lost 3 bases; unmatched junction nucleotides: 5. The CDR3 has 14 residues. The CDR3 protein is CSATGTRIYNEQFF. The CDR3 nucleotides read TGCAGTGCTACCGGGACTAGGATCTACAATGAGCAGTTCTTC.

Points on this clonotype: One end of the junction is discordant with germline, which a read error may explain. The rearrangement joins TRBV20-1 to TRBJ2-1, with D perhaps matching TRBD1 or TRBD2 (5 bases each). Germline CDR1 reads DFQATT; CDR2 reads SNEGSKA (reference sequence). The CDR3 spans 14 residues. The CDR3 DNA reads TGCAGTGCCAGAGGGGAAGGCCACCCCAATGAGCAGTTCTTC. This sequence encodes CSARGEGHPNEQFF.

The CDR3 is CASSRGVGAGNEQFF. CDR3 nucleotides: TGTGCCAGCAGCCGGGGGGTCGGAGCGGGCAATGAGCAGTTCTTC. The chain carries TRBV7-2 and TRBJ2-1; 7 nucleotides align to TRBD2. The CDR3 loop spans 15 amino acids. The germline V gene has CDR1 SGHTA and CDR2 FQGNSA. J was trimmed by 6 bases and V by 5 bases; bases with no gene match: 10.